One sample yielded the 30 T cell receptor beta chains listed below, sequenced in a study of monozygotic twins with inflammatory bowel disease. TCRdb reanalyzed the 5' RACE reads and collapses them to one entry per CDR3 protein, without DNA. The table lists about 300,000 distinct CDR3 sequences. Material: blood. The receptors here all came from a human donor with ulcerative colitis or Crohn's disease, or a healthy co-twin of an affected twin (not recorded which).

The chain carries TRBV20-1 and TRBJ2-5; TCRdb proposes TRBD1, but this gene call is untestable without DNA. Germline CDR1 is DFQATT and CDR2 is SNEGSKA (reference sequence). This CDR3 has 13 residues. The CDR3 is CSARVPAQETQYF.

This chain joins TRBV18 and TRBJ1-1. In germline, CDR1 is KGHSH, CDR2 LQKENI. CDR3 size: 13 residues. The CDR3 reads CASSGRSDIEAFF.

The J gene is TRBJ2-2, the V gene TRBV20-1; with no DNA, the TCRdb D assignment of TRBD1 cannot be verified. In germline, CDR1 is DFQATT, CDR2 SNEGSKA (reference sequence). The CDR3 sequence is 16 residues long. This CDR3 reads CSARVRGRVNTGELFF.

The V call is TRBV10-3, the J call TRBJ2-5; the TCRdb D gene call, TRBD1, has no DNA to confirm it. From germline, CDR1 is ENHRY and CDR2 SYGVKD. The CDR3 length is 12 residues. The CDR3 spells CAIRGEGETQYF.

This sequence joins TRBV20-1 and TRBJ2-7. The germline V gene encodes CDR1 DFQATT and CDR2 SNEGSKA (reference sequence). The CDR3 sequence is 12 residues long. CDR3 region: CSAVDSSYEQYF.

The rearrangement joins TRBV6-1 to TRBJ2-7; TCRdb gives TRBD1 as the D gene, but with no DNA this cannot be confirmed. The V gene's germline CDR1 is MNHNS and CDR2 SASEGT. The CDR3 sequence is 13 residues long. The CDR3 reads CASILDRATEQYF.

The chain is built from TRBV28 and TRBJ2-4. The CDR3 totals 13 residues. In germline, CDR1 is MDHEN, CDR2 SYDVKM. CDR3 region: CASSLPAKNIQYF.

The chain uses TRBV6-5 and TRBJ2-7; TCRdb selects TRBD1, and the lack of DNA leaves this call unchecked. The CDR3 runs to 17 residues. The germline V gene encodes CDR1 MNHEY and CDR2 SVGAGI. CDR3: CASSYPRAGGTSSEQYF.

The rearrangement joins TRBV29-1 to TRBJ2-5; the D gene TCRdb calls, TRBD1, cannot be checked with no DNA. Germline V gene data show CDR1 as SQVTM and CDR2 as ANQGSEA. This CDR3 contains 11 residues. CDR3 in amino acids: CTVGGPETQYF.

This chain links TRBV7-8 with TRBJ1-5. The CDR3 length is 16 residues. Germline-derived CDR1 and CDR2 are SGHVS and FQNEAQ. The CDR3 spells CASSLEAGHSNQPQHF.

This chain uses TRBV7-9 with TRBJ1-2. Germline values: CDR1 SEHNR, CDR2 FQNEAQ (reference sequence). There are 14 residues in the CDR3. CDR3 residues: CASSLEARNYGYTF.

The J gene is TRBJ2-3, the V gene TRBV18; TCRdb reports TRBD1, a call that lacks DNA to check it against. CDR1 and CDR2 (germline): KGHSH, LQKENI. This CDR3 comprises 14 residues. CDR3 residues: CASSPGHPRDTQYF.

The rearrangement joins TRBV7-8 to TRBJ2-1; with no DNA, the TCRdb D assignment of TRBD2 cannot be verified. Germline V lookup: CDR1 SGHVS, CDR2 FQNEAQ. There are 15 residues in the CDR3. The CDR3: CASSFLSSGRDEQFF.

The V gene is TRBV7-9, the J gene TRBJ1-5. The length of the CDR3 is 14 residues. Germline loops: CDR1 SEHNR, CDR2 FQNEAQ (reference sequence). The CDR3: CASSLDAGSKPQHF.

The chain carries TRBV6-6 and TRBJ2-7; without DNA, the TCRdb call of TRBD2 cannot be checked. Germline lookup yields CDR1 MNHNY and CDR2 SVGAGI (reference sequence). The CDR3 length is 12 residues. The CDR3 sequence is CASGLAAYEQYF.

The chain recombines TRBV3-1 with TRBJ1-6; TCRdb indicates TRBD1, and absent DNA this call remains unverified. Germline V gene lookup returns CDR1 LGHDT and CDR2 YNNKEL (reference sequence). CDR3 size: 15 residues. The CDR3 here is CASSQATGRNSPLHF.

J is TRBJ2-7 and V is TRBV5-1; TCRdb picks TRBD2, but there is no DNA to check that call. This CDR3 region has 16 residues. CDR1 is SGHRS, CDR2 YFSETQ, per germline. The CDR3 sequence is CASSLTGSAGVYEQYF.

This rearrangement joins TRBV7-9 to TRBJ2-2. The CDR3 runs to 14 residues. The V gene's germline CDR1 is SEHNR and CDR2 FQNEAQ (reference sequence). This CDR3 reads CASSRFSGTGELFF.

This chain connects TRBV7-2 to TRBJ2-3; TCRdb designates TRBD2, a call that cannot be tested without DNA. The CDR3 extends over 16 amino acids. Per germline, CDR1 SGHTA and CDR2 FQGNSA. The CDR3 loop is CASSSRSGGITDTQYF.

The CDR3 is CASSQERYEQFF. The V and J genes are TRBV3-1 and TRBJ2-1. This CDR3 spans 12 amino acids. Germline CDR1 LGHDT, CDR2 YNNKEL (reference sequence).

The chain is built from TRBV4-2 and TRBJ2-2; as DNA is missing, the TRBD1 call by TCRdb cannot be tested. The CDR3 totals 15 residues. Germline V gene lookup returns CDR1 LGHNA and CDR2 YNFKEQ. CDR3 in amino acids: CASSQGPGDTGELFF.

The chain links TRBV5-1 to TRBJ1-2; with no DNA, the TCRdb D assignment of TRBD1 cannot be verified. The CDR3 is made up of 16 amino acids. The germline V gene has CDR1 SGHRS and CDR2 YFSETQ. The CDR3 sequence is CASSLAKGQGADGYTF.

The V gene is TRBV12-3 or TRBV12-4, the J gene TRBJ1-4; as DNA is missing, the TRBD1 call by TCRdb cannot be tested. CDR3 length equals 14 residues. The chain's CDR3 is CASSLARENEKLFF.

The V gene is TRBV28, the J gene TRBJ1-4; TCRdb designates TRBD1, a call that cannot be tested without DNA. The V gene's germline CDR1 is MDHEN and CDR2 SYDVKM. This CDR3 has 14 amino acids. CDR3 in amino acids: CASTKTGGFEKLFF.

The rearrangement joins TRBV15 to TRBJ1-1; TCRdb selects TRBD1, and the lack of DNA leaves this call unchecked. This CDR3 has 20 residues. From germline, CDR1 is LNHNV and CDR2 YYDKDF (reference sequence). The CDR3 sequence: CATSRDSKLGAGFMNTEAFF.

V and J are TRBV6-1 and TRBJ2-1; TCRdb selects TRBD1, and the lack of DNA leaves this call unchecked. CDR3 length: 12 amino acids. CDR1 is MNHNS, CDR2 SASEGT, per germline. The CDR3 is CATYRVPNEQFF.

CDR3 sequence: CSVDSPESYEQYF. This chain uses TRBV29-1 with TRBJ2-7. The CDR3 sequence is 13 residues long. Germline V gives CDR1 SQVTM, CDR2 ANQGSEA.

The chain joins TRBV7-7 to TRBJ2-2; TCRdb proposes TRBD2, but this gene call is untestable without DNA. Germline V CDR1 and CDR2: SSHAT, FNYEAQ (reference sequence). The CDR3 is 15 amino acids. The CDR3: CASSLAAGGTGELFF. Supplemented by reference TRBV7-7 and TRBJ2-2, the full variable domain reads GAGVSQSPRYKVTKRGQDVTLRCDPISSHATLYWYQQALGQGPEFLTYFNYEAQPDKSGLPSDRFSAERPEGSISTLTIQRTEQRDSAMYRCASSLAAGGTGELFFGEGSRLTVL.

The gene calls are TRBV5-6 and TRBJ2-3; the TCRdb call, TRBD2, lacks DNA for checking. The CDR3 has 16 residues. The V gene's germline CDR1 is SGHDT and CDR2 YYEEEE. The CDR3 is CASSLGGTSRTDTQYF.

CDR3 residues: CASSLDTGTLNEKLFF. The chain combines TRBV5-6 with TRBJ1-4; the TCRdb call, TRBD1, lacks DNA for checking. This CDR3 comprises 16 residues. Germline-derived CDR1 and CDR2 are SGHDT and YYEEEE.